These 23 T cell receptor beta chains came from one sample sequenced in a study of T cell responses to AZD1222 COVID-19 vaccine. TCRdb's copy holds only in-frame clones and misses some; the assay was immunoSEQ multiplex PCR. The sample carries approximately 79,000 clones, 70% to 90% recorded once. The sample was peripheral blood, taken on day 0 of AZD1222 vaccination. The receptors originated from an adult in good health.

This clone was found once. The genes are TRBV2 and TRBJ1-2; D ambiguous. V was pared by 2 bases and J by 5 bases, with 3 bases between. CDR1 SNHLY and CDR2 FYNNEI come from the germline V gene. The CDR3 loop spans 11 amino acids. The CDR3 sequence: CASSETYGYTF. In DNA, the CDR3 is TGTGCCAGCAGTGAAACGTATGGCTACACCTTC.

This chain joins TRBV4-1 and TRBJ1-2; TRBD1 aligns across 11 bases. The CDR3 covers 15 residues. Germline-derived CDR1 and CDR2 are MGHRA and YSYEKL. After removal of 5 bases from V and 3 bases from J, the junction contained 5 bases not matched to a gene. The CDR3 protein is CASSVRDRGDYGYTF. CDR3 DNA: TGCGCCAGCAGCGTCCGGGACAGGGGGGACTATGGCTACACCTTC.

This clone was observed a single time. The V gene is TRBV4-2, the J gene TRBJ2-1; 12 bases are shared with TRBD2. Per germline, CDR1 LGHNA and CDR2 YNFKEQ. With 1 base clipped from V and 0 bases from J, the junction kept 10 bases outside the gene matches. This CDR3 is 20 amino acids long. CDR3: CASSQASGTSGFRSYNEQFF. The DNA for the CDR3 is TGTGCCAGCAGCCAAGCTTCGGGGACTAGCGGGTTCCGCTCCTACAATGAGCAGTTCTTC.

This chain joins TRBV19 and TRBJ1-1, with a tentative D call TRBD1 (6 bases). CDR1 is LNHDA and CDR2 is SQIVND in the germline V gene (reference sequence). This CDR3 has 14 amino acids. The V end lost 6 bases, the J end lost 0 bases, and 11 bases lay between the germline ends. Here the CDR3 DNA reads TGTGCCAGTAGATTACAGGGTATGAACACTGAAGCTTTCTTT. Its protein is CASRLQGMNTEAFF. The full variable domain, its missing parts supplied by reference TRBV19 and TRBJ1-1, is DGGITQSPKYLFRKEGQNVTLSCEQNLNHDAMYWYRQDPGQGLRLIYYSQIVNDFQKGDIAEGYSVSREKKESFPLTVTSAQKNPTAFYLCASRLQGMNTEAFFGQGTRLTVV.

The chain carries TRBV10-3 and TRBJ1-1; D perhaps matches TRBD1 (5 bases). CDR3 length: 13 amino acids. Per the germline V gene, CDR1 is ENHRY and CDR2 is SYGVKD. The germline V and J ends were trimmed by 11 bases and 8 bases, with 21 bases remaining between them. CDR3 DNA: TGTGCCTCTATCATAGGGGTGAGTGGGGAAGCTTTCTTT. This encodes CASIIGVSGEAFF.

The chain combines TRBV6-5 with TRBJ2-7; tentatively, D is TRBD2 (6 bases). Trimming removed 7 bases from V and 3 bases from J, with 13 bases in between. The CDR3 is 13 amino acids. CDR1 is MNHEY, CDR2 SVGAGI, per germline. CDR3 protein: CASTVTRSYEQYF. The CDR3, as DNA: TGTGCCAGCACCGTGACTAGAAGCTACGAGCAGTACTTC.

The CDR3 sequence is CASSLVGGMNTEAFF. The CDR3 region has the DNA TGTGCCAGCAGCTTAGTTGGCGGAATGAACACTGAAGCTTTCTTT. This chain connects TRBV7-9 to TRBJ1-1; no clear D. Trimming removed 1 base at V and 0 bases at J, with 9 bases between. CDR1 is SEHNR and CDR2 is FQNEAQ in the germline V gene (reference sequence). The CDR3 extends over 15 amino acids.

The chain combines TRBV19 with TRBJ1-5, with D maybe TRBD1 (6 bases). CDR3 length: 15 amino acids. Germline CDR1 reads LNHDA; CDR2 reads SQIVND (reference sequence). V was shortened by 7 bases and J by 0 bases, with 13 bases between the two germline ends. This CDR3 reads CASNPTGYSNQPQHF. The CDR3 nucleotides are TGTGCCAGTAACCCGACAGGTTATAGCAATCAGCCCCAGCATTTT.

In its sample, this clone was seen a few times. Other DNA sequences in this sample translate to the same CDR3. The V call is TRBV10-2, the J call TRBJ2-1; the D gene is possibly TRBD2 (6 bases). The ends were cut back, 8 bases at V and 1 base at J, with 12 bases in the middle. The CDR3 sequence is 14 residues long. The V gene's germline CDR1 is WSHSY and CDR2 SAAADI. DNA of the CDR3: TGCGCCAGCCGGCGGGACCCATCCTACAATGAGCAGTTCTTC. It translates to CASRRDPSYNEQFF.

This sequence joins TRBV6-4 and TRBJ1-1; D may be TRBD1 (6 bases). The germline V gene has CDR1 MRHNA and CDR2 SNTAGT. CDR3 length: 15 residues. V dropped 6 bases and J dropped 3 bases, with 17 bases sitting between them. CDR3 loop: CASRLQGITDTEAFF. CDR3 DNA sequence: TGTGCCAGCAGACTACAGGGAATCACGGACACTGAAGCTTTCTTT.

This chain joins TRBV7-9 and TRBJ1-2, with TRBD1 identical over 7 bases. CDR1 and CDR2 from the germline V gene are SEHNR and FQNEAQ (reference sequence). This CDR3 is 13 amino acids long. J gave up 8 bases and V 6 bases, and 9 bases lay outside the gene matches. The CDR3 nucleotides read TGTGCCAGCAGTGCTGGACAGGCCCGGGGCTACACCTTC. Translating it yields CASSAGQARGYTF.

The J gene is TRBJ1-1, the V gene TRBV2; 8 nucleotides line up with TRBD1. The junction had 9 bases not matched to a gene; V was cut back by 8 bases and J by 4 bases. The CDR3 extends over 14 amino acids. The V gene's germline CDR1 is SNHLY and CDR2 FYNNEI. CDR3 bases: TGTGCCAGCGGACGGACAGGGTCCATCACTGAAGCTTTCTTT. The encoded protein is CASGRTGSITEAFF.

The CDR3 DNA sequence: TGCGCCAGCACTGGCGCCGAATGGATGTATGGCTACACCTTC. Its protein product is CASTGAEWMYGYTF. This chain connects TRBV10-2 to TRBJ1-2; D uncertain. Germline CDR1 reads WSHSY; CDR2 reads SAAADI. The CDR3 is 14 amino acids. With 7 bases removed from V and 5 bases from J, the gap between germline ends came to 17 bases.

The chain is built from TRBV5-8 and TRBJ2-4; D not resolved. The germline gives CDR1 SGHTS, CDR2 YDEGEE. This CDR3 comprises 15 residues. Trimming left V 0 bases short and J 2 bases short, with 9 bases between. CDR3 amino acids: CASSLVWASKNIQYF. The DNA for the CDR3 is TGTGCCAGCAGCTTGGTTTGGGCCTCCAAAAACATTCAGTACTTC.

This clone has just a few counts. The CDR3 DNA reads as TGTGCCAGCAGTTTAGGCAGGGTTGAAACTGAAGCTTTCTTT. This encodes CASSLGRVETEAFF. This chain uses TRBV28 with TRBJ1-1; D might be TRBD1 (5 bases). Trimming took 2 bases from V and 5 from J, leaving 12 bases between them. CDR1 MDHEN and CDR2 SYDVKM come from the germline V gene. The CDR3 is made up of 14 amino acids.

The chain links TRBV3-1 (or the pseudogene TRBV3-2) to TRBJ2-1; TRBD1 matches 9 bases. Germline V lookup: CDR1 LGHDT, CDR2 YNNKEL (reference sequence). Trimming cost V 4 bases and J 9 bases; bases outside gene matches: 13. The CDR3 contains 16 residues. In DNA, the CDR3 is TGTGCCAGCAGCCCGCCGGGACAGGGTTCTTCTGGTGAGCAGTTCTTC. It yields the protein CASSPPGQGSSGEQFF.

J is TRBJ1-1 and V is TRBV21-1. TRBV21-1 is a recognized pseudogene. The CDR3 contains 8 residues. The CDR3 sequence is CASKEAFF. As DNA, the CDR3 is TGTGCCAGCAAAGAAGCTTTCTTT.

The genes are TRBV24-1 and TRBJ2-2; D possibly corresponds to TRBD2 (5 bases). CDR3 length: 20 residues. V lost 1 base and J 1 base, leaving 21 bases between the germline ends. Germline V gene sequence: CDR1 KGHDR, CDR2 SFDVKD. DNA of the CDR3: TGTGCCACCAGTGATTTTAAGATAAGGAACGGAGGAGTGAACACCGGGGAGCTGTTTTTT. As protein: CATSDFKIRNGGVNTGELFF.

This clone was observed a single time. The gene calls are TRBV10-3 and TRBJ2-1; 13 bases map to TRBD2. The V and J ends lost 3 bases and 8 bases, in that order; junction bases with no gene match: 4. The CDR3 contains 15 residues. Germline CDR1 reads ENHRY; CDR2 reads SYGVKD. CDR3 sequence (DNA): TGTGCCATCAGTGAACTAGCGGGGGGGCCGTATGAGCAGTTCTTC. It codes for CAISELAGGPYEQFF.

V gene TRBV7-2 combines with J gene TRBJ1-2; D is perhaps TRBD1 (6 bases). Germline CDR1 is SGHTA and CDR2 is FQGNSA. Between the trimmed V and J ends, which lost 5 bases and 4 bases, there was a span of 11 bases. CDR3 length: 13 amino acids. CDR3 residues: CASSPGGAYGYTF. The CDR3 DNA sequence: TGTGCCAGCAGCCCCGGGGGGGCCTATGGCTACACCTTC.

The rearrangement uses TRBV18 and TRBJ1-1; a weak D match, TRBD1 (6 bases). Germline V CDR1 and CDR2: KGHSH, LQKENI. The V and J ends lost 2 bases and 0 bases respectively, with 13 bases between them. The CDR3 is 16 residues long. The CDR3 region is CASSPIVDSMNTEAFF. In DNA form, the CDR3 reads TGTGCCAGCTCACCAATTGTGGACAGCATGAACACTGAAGCTTTCTTT.

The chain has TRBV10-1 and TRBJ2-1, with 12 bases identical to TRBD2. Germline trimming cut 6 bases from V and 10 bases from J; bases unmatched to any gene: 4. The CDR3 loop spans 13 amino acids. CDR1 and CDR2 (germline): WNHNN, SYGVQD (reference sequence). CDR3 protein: CASSLLAGGEQFF. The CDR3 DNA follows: TGCGCCAGCAGCCTTCTAGCGGGAGGGGAGCAGTTCTTC.

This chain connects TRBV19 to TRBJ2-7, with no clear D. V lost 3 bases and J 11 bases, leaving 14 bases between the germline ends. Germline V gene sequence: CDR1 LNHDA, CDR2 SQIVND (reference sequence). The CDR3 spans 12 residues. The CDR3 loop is CASSILFWAEYV. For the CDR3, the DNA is TGTGCCAGTAGTATTTTATTTTGGGCAGAGTACGTC.